A selection of T cell receptor beta chains follows, all from one sample in a study of Graves' ophthalmopathy and Graves' hyperthyroidism. One entry per CDR3 protein results from TCRdb running MiXCR on the multiplex PCR reads. The sample lists about 640,000 distinct CDR3 sequences; 35% to 45% were seen once. The specimen sequenced was peripheral blood. These receptors originate from an adult man with Graves' ophthalmopathy. CDR3s include the opening cysteine and the closing phenylalanine or tryptophan. The D gene is left open where the match is weak. The listing skips clone size in some rows; elsewhere it reads once, few, many or a size class.

TRBV25-1	.	TRBD2	TRBJ2-5	CASSALREGGETQYF	TGTGCCAGCAGTGCCCTGCGGGAGGGAGGGGAGACCCAGTACTTC
TRBV7-2	once	TRBD1	TRBJ1-6	CASSPGTGDASPLHF	TGTGCCAGCAGCCCCGGGACAGGGGATGCTTCACCCCTCCACTTT
TRBV19	.	.	TRBJ1-5	CASNHLATTSNQPQHF	TGTGCCAGTAACCACCTGGCCACTACCAGCAATCAGCCCCAGCATTTT
TRBV15	.	.	TRBJ1-1	CATSGGRGFF	TGTGCCACCAGCGGGGGCAGGGGTTTCTTT
TRBV7-9	.	.	TRBJ2-1	CASSFGDEQFF	TGTGCCAGCAGCTTTGGGGATGAGCAGTTCTTC
TRBV6-5	many	TRBD1	TRBJ1-6	CASSSTGLNSPLHF	TGTGCCAGCAGTTCGACAGGGCTTAATTCACCCCTCCACTTT
TRBV12-5	many	TRBD1	TRBJ1-6	CASGRDSNNSPLHF	TGTGCTAGTGGTCGGGACAGCAATAATTCACCCCTCCACTTT
TRBV20-1	many	.	TRBJ1-6	CSARVGIPSSPLHF	TGCAGTGCTAGAGTGGGAATCCCGAGTTCACCCCTCCACTTT
TRBV19	many	.	TRBJ1-1	CASSVGTNTEAFF	TGTGCCAGTTCCGTCGGGACGAACACTGAAGCTTTCTTT
TRBV10-3	few	TRBD1	TRBJ1-2	CAISYPGQGYGYTF	TGTGCCATCAGTTACCCCGGACAGGGATATGGCTACACCTTC
TRBV5-1	many	.	TRBJ1-2	CASSLAWLNGRNYGYTF	TGCGCCAGCAGCTTGGCCTGGTTAAACGGGCGTAACTATGGCTACACCTTC
TRBV15	many	TRBD2	TRBJ2-5	CATSTLAGETQYF	TGTGCCACCAGCACGCTAGCGGGGGAGACCCAGTACTTC
TRBV15	.	TRBD1	TRBJ1-2	CATSSPNRGYGYTF	TGTGCCACCAGCAGTCCCAACAGGGGCTATGGCTACACCTTC
TRBV4-1	.	.	TRBJ2-5	CASSQALGTANGQDETQYF	TGCGCCAGCAGCCAAGCTTTGGGGACGGCTAACGGGCAGGATGAGACCCAGTACTTC
TRBV7-9	many	TRBD1	TRBJ2-5	CASSLGDRIGETQYF	TGTGCCAGCAGCTTAGGGGACAGGATTGGAGAGACCCAGTACTTC
TRBV6-5	many	.	TRBJ1-4	CASSRQEGGEKLFF	TGTGCCAGCAGTCGACAGGAGGGGGGTGAAAAACTGTTTTTT
TRBV15	.	.	TRBJ2-7	CATSSDPGDYEQYF	TGTGCCACCAGCAGTGACCCAGGAGACTACGAGCAGTACTTC
TRBV2	many	TRBD1	TRBJ1-2	CARNEMGQGVNYGYTF	TGTGCCAGGAACGAGATGGGACAGGGGGTTAACTATGGCTACACCTTC
TRBV19	.	TRBD2	TRBJ2-2	CASTRLAGTRRGTGELFF	TGTGCCAGTACCCGACTAGCGGGAACCAGGCGGGGCACCGGGGAGCTGTTTTTT
TRBV4-2	few	.	TRBJ1-1	CASSQHQAGNTEAFF	TGTGCCAGCAGCCAACACCAGGCAGGTAACACTGAAGCTTTCTTT
TRBV24-1	once	.	TRBJ1-2	CATSAQRPDQGGYGYTF	TGTGCCACCAGTGCCCAGCGACCTGATCAAGGCGGCTATGGCTACACCTTC
TRBV7-9	.	.	TRBJ1-1	CASSRLQNTEAFF	TGTGCCAGCAGCAGGCTACAGAACACTGAAGCTTTCTTT
TRBV19	.	.	TRBJ1-6	CAWGPSGSPLHF	TGTGCCTGGGGTCCTTCAGGATCACCCCTCCACTTT
TRBV12-3/TRBV12-4	many	.	TRBJ1-2	CASSLSGGYYTF	TGTGCCAGCAGTTTAAGTGGGGGCTACTACACCTTC
TRBV7-9	many	.	TRBJ2-7	CASSLEQGGGYEQYF	TGTGCCAGCAGCTTAGAACAGGGAGGTGGCTACGAGCAGTACTTC
TRBV20-1	many	.	TRBJ2-7	CSAPLEQYF	TGCAGTGCGCCTCTTGAGCAGTACTTC
TRBV11-3	.	.	TRBJ2-5	CASSPGPPPGETQYF	TGTGCCAGCAGCCCCGGGCCCCCCCCAGGAGAGACCCAGTACTTC
TRBV29-1	.	TRBD1	TRBJ1-4	CSVRQGGTEKLFF	TGCAGCGTTAGACAGGGTGGCACTGAAAAACTGTTTTTT